The entry below describes one TCR beta chain. Its binding antigen is unknown. Per-base quality was not reported, and no clone a single base away is much larger than it. These data are taken from a study of cytomegalovirus exposure and HLA in healthy donors (dated by TCRdb to about 2017). For the wider study: According to an earlier analysis of around 600 of the donors, 200 million or so T cells yielded 117 million unique TCR beta sequences and 276 Gb of sequence data. Roughly 300 gigabases of sequencing data and 70 million to 85 million unique TCR sequences were included in an early release covering 500 to 750 HLA-typed donors. Of the 300 to 500 genotyped donors, approximately 80% were placed in the genetic ancestry cluster associated with self-reported Caucasian donors. The aim of the study was to test whether cataloging public T cell receptors could identify signatures of past pathogen exposure. Using immunosequencing, the study profiled T cell repertoires from 666 subjects and related those repertoires to cytomegalovirus serostatus. A separate validation cohort of 100 to 150 different subjects was used in addition to the approximately 700-subject first cohort. High-throughput TCR immunosequencing, statistical association of individual TCRs with disease status, and machine learning were combined to predict cytomegalovirus infection status. A later analysis re-examined previously published TCR beta repertoires from about 700 donors and added high-resolution HLA genotyping to investigate patterns of TCR occurrence. In the later analysis, no new phenotypic data were used to find candidate immune exposures; instead, reliance was placed on TCR beta sequences and their occurrence across donors. In an earlier analysis of a few hundred of the donors, high-throughput TCR beta sequencing was used to judge whether each TCR beta V gene segment behaved as functional or pseudogenic. Alongside the repertoire data, information on donor age, sex, ethnicity and CMV serostatus was compiled. A later genetic analysis took genome-wide SNP genotypes for about 65% of the 666 donors and used that subset as a discovery cohort. Every repertoire in the discovery cohort had been generated on one and the same sequencing platform. HLA typing covered class I and class II loci at four-digit resolution. The number of donors typed differed by locus, with 629-630 for A, B, C, DRB1 and DQB1, roughly 550 for DQA1, 600 to 610 for DPA1, and some 440 for DPB1. Four or five DR-DQ haplotypes were treated as single units for association and clustering because of strong linkage in the cohort. Across some 400 genotyped donors of the cohort, an average of about 250,000 unique TCR beta nucleotide sequences per donor were sequenced, and roughly 20% of those sequences were non-productive. Study-wide findings and limitations: The authors suggested that the approach could potentially be extended to other disease states and immunological phenotypes. An earlier analysis of some 590 of the donors showed that most TCR beta V segments appeared in productive rearrangements either about 90% or about 30% of the time, which broadly matched IMGT annotations. In a later analysis, the rate of TCR association differed among HLA loci, with DRB1 alleles having the most associated TCRs and HLA-C alleles having the fewest. In both the original and validation cohorts, the classifier was reported to diagnose cytomegalovirus status with high specificity and sensitivity. The presence/absence analyses assumed that sequencing depth was roughly uniform across donors, and that assumption may not be true. When HLA alleles, especially DR and DQ, strongly co-occurred, TCR associations were difficult to assign to individual alleles. The cohort was sequenced for TCR beta chains only, and without alpha or paired-chain data the features that could be detected were limited. CMV serostatus was the only immune exposure information available for the cohort. A few of the identified cytomegalovirus-associated TCR beta chains were confirmed in vitro to be specific for cytomegalovirus antigens. According to a later genetic analysis, donors in an Asian-associated ancestry cluster had fewer N-insertions in productive TCRs than the approximately 690-donor mean. A further reported finding was that TCR beta sequences accurately predicted the HLA-A and HLA-B alleles for most subjects in the first cohort. A cluster of highly shared sequence variants was judged likely to represent a technical artifact of the sequencing pipeline. According to a later analysis, parvovirus B19, influenza, CMV and Epstein-Barr virus appeared linked to several top co-occurrence clusters. According to a later analysis, most CMV-associated TCR beta chains appeared to be HLA-restricted, and the HLA associations seemed to be driven largely by CMV exposure. In a later analysis, HLA-associated TCR beta chains were found to be more clonally expanded and to have lower generation probabilities than equally common non-associated chains. The study gave a list of roughly 150 TCR beta chains associated with cytomegalovirus. HLA typing was unavailable for some donors at each locus, so association tests used only the typed subset. A later analysis associated 15,000 to 20,000 TCR beta sequences with specific HLA alleles at a false discovery rate of 0.05. Most TCR sequences were seen in very few donors, while some public TCRs were found in many individuals. In a later genetic analysis, a missense DCLRE1C variant was associated with V-gene and J-gene trimming of TCR beta chains, and the association was replicated in an independent cohort. Some IMGT-functional V segments, including TRBV6-2 and TRBV6-3, could not be told apart with the 87-base-pair reads, so those segments were excluded. Linkage disequilibrium might explain the correlated functional status among segregating V segments, but an unknown experimental factor could not be excluded. Because counts were too low, approximately 15 rarely observed V segments, including chromosome 9 orphons, were excluded from the earlier analysis of about 500 of the donors.

The CDR3, cysteine through phenylalanine, is 13 amino acids long. The sequence is cut down to CDR3 DNA, 39 bases in frame from base 1. Looking up the germline V gene yields CDR1 SGHDT and CDR2 YYEEEE. V drops 0 bases and J drops 8 bases, leaving 8 bases in between. In total, approximately 700 healthy bone marrow donors made up the cohort. Cohort members were all nominally healthy when sampled, although unrecorded immune exposures were likely present. The donor was CMV seronegative and was included in the group of 352 seronegative cohort members. Each donor provided a peripheral blood sample, and peripheral blood mononuclear cells were used for TCR beta sequencing. The Qiagen DNeasy Blood Extraction Kit was used to extract genomic DNA from the blood cell samples. The library relied on the immunoSEQ multiplex PCR assay. For the multiplex PCR, a mixture combining 60 forward primers for TCR Vbeta segments and 13 reverse primers for TCR Jbeta segments was used. The CDR3 region of rearranged TCR beta genes was amplified from genomic DNA with a multiplex PCR assay. The Illumina HiSeq System was used to sequence the amplified TCR beta libraries as 87-base-pair reads. The study's processing was this. In a later analysis, some 80 million unique TCR beta chains were counted across the 500 to 700 repertoires, and roughly 11 million of these chains were shared by at least two donors. Raw reads were error-corrected and collapsed into unique sequences with a nearest-neighbor algorithm that merged closely related sequences to remove PCR and sequencing errors. V, D and J gene segments were assigned by aligning CDR3 sequences to IMGT reference sequences. Each retained sequence needed at least a six-nucleotide match to both a V gene segment and a J gene segment. A rearrangement counted as productive if the CDR3 had no stop codons and remained in frame with V and J, and every other rearrangement counted as non-productive. CDR3 was defined by IMGT convention, running from the second conserved V-encoded cysteine to the conserved J-encoded phenylalanine. In an earlier analysis of some 550 of the donors, sequences lacking an unambiguous match to a single V gene segment were excluded. In an earlier analysis of some 590 of the donors, V segments were called functional above 56.7% productive rearrangements and were called segregating when the between-donor standard deviation exceeded 5%. A statistical classification framework was developed to diagnose cytomegalovirus status using the catalog of TCR beta chain sequences. A later analysis assigned V and J genes by comparing TCR nucleotide sequences with IMGT/GENE-DB human TR gene sequences. The TCRdist pipeline was used in a later analysis to assign CDR3 sequences and most-parsimonious VDJ recombination scenarios. In a later analysis, every TCR beta chain was defined by the combination of its CDR3 amino acid sequence and its V-gene family, and reads without a unique V-gene family were dropped. A later analysis removed 550 to 650 highly shared, low-generation-probability nucleotide sequences to deal with suspected cross-contamination and a sequencing artifact. A later analysis calculated a clonal expansion index for each public chain from normalized within-repertoire ranks of inferred template counts. In a later analysis, generation probabilities were computed using a VDJ recombination model fitted to out-of-frame rearrangements, and the results were checked against IGoR. A later analysis scored TCR-TCR, TCR-HLA and TCR-CMV co-occurrence with hypergeometric tests, applying a repertoire-size bias correction to TCR pairs. To estimate false discovery rates, a later analysis permuted the HLA or CMV assignments 20 times. In a later analysis, co-occurring TCRs were grouped with DBSCAN, and TCRdist sequence similarity was added when clustering was performed within HLA-allele-positive subsets. Repertoires with fewer than 30,000 or more than 120,000 public chains were left out of co-occurrence clustering, as were four to six repertoires with anomalous nucleotide sharing. TCRdb re-hosts the immuneACCESS table, in-frame sequences only. Its copies lack some clones; in the studies checked, an unresolved V gene accounts for under half of them, and the cause for the rest is not known. That table gives V, J and clone size, and the DNA gave D and trimming. The table for this sample lists more than 110,000 clones; 75% of them were counted only once. The top ten hold 7% of the sample.

Material: PBMCs. The receptor comes from a man aged 30 to 45 in good health and CMV-seronegative. The chain employs TRBV5-6 and TRBJ1-4, with no confidently assigned D gene. The DNA sequence is as follows: TGTGCCAGCAGCTTGGTAGCGGGAGAAAAACTGTTTTTT. This is translated as CASSLVAGEKLFF.